These T cell receptor beta chains were read from a single sample in a study of Tregs in tolerant kidney transplant recipients. This table comes from immunoSEQ multiplex PCR, and its TCRdb copy is limited to in-frame clones, with some not included. The top ten clones hold about 4.5% of a sample with roughly 68,000 clones, around 84% of them seen once. What was sequenced was CD4+ T cells from blood. Receptors were obtained from a human donor in good health. CDR3s include the opening cysteine and the closing phenylalanine or tryptophan. The D gene is left open where the match is weak. Clone size, where shown, is once, few, many, or a class for clones that have expanded.

CDR3nt,CDR3aa,abundance,j_gene,d_gene,v_gene
TGTGCCAGCAGCCAAGATTCGGGCGGGGGGACGCAAGAGACCCAGTACTTC,CASSQDSGGGTQETQYF,.,TRBJ2-5,TRBD2,TRBV14
TGTGCCAGCAGCCTAAACAGCTACGAGCAGTACTTC,CASSLNSYEQYF,.,TRBJ2-7,.,TRBV7-2
TGTGCCTGGATCCAACAGGGTTCAGCTAACTATGGCTACACCTTC,CAWIQQGSANYGYTF,.,TRBJ1-2,.,TRBV30
TGTGCCAGTACGGCAGGGCAAGGTTCACCCCTCCACTTT,CASTAGQGSPLHF,.,TRBJ1-6,.,TRBV19
TGCGCCAGCAGCCAAGTGGCCGGGCCGGGGCCCCAGCATTTT,CASSQVAGPGPQHF,.,TRBJ1-5,.,TRBV4-3
TGTGCCAGCAGCTTGCGGGGGCAGGGGGCTGAAGCTTTCTTT,CASSLRGQGAEAFF,.,TRBJ1-1,TRBD1,TRBV5-6
TGCGCCAGCAGTCAACCGACTAGCGGGAGCCCAAGCACAGATACGCAGTATTTT,CASSQPTSGSPSTDTQYF,.,TRBJ2-3,TRBD2,TRBV23-1
TGTGCCAGCAGTCTTCAGGGTCGTCTGCTAGGCGAGCAGTACTTC,CASSLQGRLLGEQYF,once,TRBJ2-7,.,TRBV6-6
TGTGCCAGCAGTTTCTGGGGTGGCAATCAGCCCCAGCATTTT,CASSFWGGNQPQHF,.,TRBJ1-5,.,TRBV27
TGTGCCAGCAGCTTGGACCTCGCCACTAGCGGGCCCTACGAGCAGTACTTC,CASSLDLATSGPYEQYF,.,TRBJ2-7,TRBD2,TRBV5-4
TGTGCCAGCAGTTCCCTCGGGGAGCTGTTTTTT,CASSSLGELFF,.,TRBJ2-2,.,TRBV6-8
TGTGCTAGCACCGTGGGGGGGCTAATGGACACTGAAGCTTTCTTT,CASTVGGLMDTEAFF,.,TRBJ1-1,.,TRBV7-7
TGTGCCAGCAGCTTAACAGATATGGCCACTGAAGCTTTCTTT,CASSLTDMATEAFF,.,TRBJ1-1,.,TRBV11-3
TGTGCCAGCAGCTTAGGGGAGACCCAGTACTTC,CASSLGETQYF,.,TRBJ2-5,.,TRBV11-3
TGTGCCAGCAGCGTACCGGGACTAGCGATGAACGAGCAGTACTTC,CASSVPGLAMNEQYF,.,TRBJ2-7,TRBD2,TRBV5-4
TGTGCCAGCACTGGGGAAGGGGACGGGGAGCTGTTTTTT,CASTGEGDGELFF,.,TRBJ2-2,.,TRBV2
TGTGCCAGTAGCTTCCTAGGGACTGAAGCTTTCTTT,CASSFLGTEAFF,few,TRBJ1-1,.,TRBV19
TGTGCCAGTAAACAGCGGGGGGCAAGGGATACGCAGTATTTT,CASKQRGARDTQYF,.,TRBJ2-3,TRBD2,TRBV19
TGTGCCAGCAGCTTAGTAGTGACAGGGCTCCAAGAGACCCAGTACTTC,CASSLVVTGLQETQYF,.,TRBJ2-5,TRBD1,TRBV7-2
TGTGCCAGCAGATTTACAGGGAGAGGGGGCTATGGCTACACCTTC,CASRFTGRGGYGYTF,.,TRBJ1-2,.,TRBV5-6
TGCGCCAGCACGGCGGGGGGGATGGAGACCCAGTACTTC,CASTAGGMETQYF,once,TRBJ2-5,TRBD2,TRBV5-1
TGTGCCAGCAGTTACTCGGGAGGGGGCGGGACAGATACGCAGTATTTT,CASSYSGGGGTDTQYF,.,TRBJ2-3,.,TRBV6-5
TGTGCCTGGAGTGGGGCCAGCGTCGGTTACGAGCAGTACTTC,CAWSGASVGYEQYF,.,TRBJ2-7,.,TRBV30
TGCGCCAGCAGCTCCTCCGGGACAGGATCCAATGAGCAGTTCTTC,CASSSSGTGSNEQFF,.,TRBJ2-1,TRBD1,TRBV5-1
TGTGCCAGCAGTTTAAGGGTGCCTTCGAATAATTCACCCCTCCACTTT,CASSLRVPSNNSPLHF,.,TRBJ1-6,.,TRBV27
TGTGCCAGCAGCTTAGGGGCGACAGGGTCCATTGAAAAACTGTTTTTT,CASSLGATGSIEKLFF,.,TRBJ1-4,TRBD1,TRBV7-9
TGTGCCAGCACCCGAAGTTCGAACACCGGGGAGCTGTTTTTT,CASTRSSNTGELFF,.,TRBJ2-2,.,TRBV9
TGCGCCAGCAGCCACCGCCCGGGACAGGGTTGGAACACTGAAGCTTTCTTT,CASSHRPGQGWNTEAFF,.,TRBJ1-1,TRBD1,TRBV4-3
TGCGCCAGCAGCTTGGCGGCGGCAGCCGGCTACGAGCAGTACTTC,CASSLAAAAGYEQYF,once,TRBJ2-7,.,TRBV5-1
TGTGCCAGCGGGGGTTACGAGCAGTTCTTC,CASGGYEQFF,.,TRBJ2-1,.,TRBV11-3
TGTGCCAGCAGCTTACGGGTCCATTCACCCCTCCACTTT,CASSLRVHSPLHF,.,TRBJ1-6,.,TRBV7-3
TGTGCCAGCAGCTTAGGGACTAGTTTAGATGAGCAGTTCTTC,CASSLGTSLDEQFF,.,TRBJ2-1,TRBD2,TRBV5-4
TGTGCCAGCAGCTTAACCCGGGAGACCGTGCAGTACTTC,CASSLTRETVQYF,.,TRBJ2-7,.,TRBV7-3
TGCAGTGGGATGGCTAACTATGGCTACACCTTC,CSGMANYGYTF,.,TRBJ1-2,.,TRBV20-1
TGTGCCAGTAGTATGGGACAGGGGAATCAGCCCCAGCATTTT,CASSMGQGNQPQHF,.,TRBJ1-5,TRBD1,TRBV19
TGTGCCAGCAGTCCAACTCGGACAGTCTCTGGAAACACCATATATTTT,CASSPTRTVSGNTIYF,.,TRBJ1-3,.,TRBV27
TGTGCCAGCAGCACTAGCGGGGGAGGAGATACGCAGTATTTT,CASSTSGGGDTQYF,.,TRBJ2-3,TRBD2,TRBV7-2
TGCGCCAGCAGCCCGGGACTCCGGACGTCGGGGGGCTACACCTTC,CASSPGLRTSGGYTF,once,TRBJ1-2,.,TRBV5-1
TGTGCCAGCAGCTTAGGGGTTGGGGGGTCAACTAATGAAAAACTGTTTTTT,CASSLGVGGSTNEKLFF,.,TRBJ1-4,.,TRBV7-2